The next 32 T cell receptor beta chains were all read from a single sample in a study of T-cell reconstitution after alpha-beta-depleted transplantation in children. Preparation of the TCRbeta library was carried out with unique molecular identifiers. Using its own MiXCR run on the PCR reads, TCRdb lists one record per CDR3 protein. The profile shows 200,000 to 250,000 distinct CDR3 sequences, under 30% of them singletons. The sequencing here drew on PBMCs, taken before TCRalphabeta/CD19-depleted stem cell transplant. The receptors derive from a girl aged 2 to 10 with Fanconi anemia, due to receive a stem cell transplant.

The chain couples TRBV18 to TRBJ2-1; D ambiguous. Germline CDR1 and CDR2: KGHSH and LQKENI. The CDR3 extends over 16 amino acids. V was cut by 2 bases and J by 1 base, with 12 bases left in between. The CDR3 sequence: CASSPEVGLSYNEQFF. In DNA form, the CDR3 reads TGTGCCAGCTCACCAGAAGTGGGGTTATCCTACAATGAGCAGTTCTTC.

V is TRBV7-2 and J is TRBJ2-7; maybe TRBD2 (5 bases). CDR3 length: 13 residues. In germline, CDR1 is SGHTA, CDR2 FQGNSA. Trimming took off 6 bases at V and 5 bases at J, with 14 bases between the two ends. The CDR3: CASRRTGSHEQYF. The CDR3 DNA follows: TGTGCCAGCAGGCGTACGGGGAGTCACGAGCAGTACTTC.

Many counts were recorded for this clonotype. The V and J genes are TRBV29-1 and TRBJ1-2; D call uncertain. Germline V gene lookup returns CDR1 SQVTM and CDR2 ANQGSEA. V was clipped by 0 bases and J by 4 bases, with 9 bases between them. This CDR3 is built from 13 residues. The DNA of the CDR3 is TGCAGCGTTGAAGAAGGAGTGTTCTATGGCTACACCTTC. Protein product: CSVEEGVFYGYTF.

The rearrangement links TRBV29-1 to TRBJ1-2, with 7 bases fitting TRBD1. The J segment lost 7 bases and the V segment lost 6 bases, leaving 8 bases of the junction unmatched. The CDR3 is made up of 12 amino acids. Germline loops: CDR1 SQVTM, CDR2 ANQGSEA. CDR3 nucleotide sequence: TGCAGCGTGGAACGACAGGGCTTTGGCTACACCTTC. As protein: CSVERQGFGYTF.

The rearrangement joins TRBV7-9 to TRBJ2-1, with D tentatively TRBD2 (5 bases). The germline V gene has CDR1 SEHNR and CDR2 FQNEAQ (reference sequence). CDR3 length: 16 amino acids. Trimming stripped 5 bases from V and 1 base from J, with 15 bases between. The CDR3 nucleotides are TGTGCCAGCAGCCCACCCGTTAGCGTGTCCTACAATGAGCAGTTCTTC. Protein: CASSPPVSVSYNEQFF.

This clonotype came up many times. The V and J genes are TRBV29-1 and TRBJ2-7, with TRBD2 as a possible D gene (5 bases). Trimming took off 2 bases at V and 2 bases at J, with 10 bases between the two ends. CDR1 is SQVTM, CDR2 ANQGSEA, per germline. This CDR3 is 13 amino acids long. CDR3 DNA: TGCAGCGTTGAATACGGGGAGACCTACGAGCAGTACTTC. Protein sequence: CSVEYGETYEQYF.

In this sample, this clonotype turned up a few times. The rearrangement links TRBV29-1 to TRBJ1-4; tentatively, D is TRBD1 (6 bases). The CDR3 is 12 residues long. V gave up 7 bases and J gave up 8 bases, with 14 bases separating them. From germline, CDR1 is SQVTM and CDR2 ANQGSEA. The CDR3 coding sequence is TGCAGCGGCTCCGGGACAAGCGAAAAACTGTTTTTT. This sequence encodes CSGSGTSEKLFF. Supplemented by reference TRBV29-1 and TRBJ1-4, the full variable domain reads SAVISQKPSRDICQRGTSLTIQCQVDSQVTMMFWYRQQPGQSLTLIATANQGSEATYESGFVIDKFPISRPNLTFSTLTVSNMSPEDSSIYLCSGSGTSEKLFFGSGTQLSVL.

The chain uses TRBV30 and TRBJ2-1, with TRBD1 matching 7 bases. V shed 1 base and J 5 bases; nucleotides not matched to a gene: 2. The V gene's germline CDR1 is GTSNPN and CDR2 SVGIG (reference sequence). This CDR3 is 13 amino acids long. The CDR3 reads CAWSAGTDNEQFF. The CDR3, as DNA: TGTGCCTGGAGTGCAGGGACAGACAATGAGCAGTTCTTC. The full variable domain, completed using reference TRBV30 and TRBJ2-1, is SQTIHQWPATLVQPVGSPLSLECTVEGTSNPNLYWYRQAAGRGLQLLFYSVGIGQISSEVPQNLSASRPQDRQFILSSKKLLLSDSGFYLCAWSAGTDNEQFFGPGTRLTVL.

This clonotype was picked up a small number of times. The V gene is TRBV6-2 or TRBV6-3, the J gene TRBJ2-7, with D unresolved. The CDR3 covers 12 residues. The ends were cut back, 6 bases at V and 2 bases at J, with 8 bases in the middle. Germline CDR1 MNHEY, CDR2 SVGEGT. CDR3 residues: CASSGVPYEQYF. As DNA, the CDR3 is TGTGCCAGCAGCGGTGTCCCCTACGAGCAGTACTTC.

The chain carries TRBV12-3 or TRBV12-4 and TRBJ2-1; 10 nucleotides match TRBD2. J lost 7 bases, V lost 3 bases, and 6 bases had no gene match. The CDR3 loop spans 15 amino acids. The CDR3 DNA reads TGTGCCAGCAGTTTGTGGGCTAGCGGGAGAAATGAGCAGTTCTTC. Translation gives CASSLWASGRNEQFF.

The rearrangement uses TRBV5-1 and TRBJ2-7; unclear D gene. The CDR3 is 15 amino acids. V lost 4 bases, J lost 1 base, and 15 bases lay in between. CDR1 SGHRS and CDR2 YFSETQ come from the germline V gene. CDR3: CASSPIEARSYEQYF. The CDR3 DNA sequence: TGCGCCAGCAGCCCCATAGAGGCGCGTTCCTACGAGCAGTACTTC.

This clonotype was seen repeatedly, ten times or more. The chain recombines TRBV12-3 or TRBV12-4 with TRBJ1-5; D not certain. CDR3 size: 15 residues. V was trimmed by 6 bases and J by 4 bases, leaving 16 bases between them. Here the CDR3 reads CASRPDTLLNQPQHF. The DNA of the CDR3 is TGTGCCAGCAGGCCAGACACCTTGCTTAATCAGCCCCAGCATTTT.

The rearrangement links TRBV6-5 to TRBJ2-3; D possibly corresponds to TRBD1 (5 bases). The CDR3 contains 13 residues. Looked up from germline, CDR1 is MNHEY and CDR2 is SVGAGI. The germline V and J ends were trimmed by 0 bases and 6 bases, with 7 bases remaining between them. The CDR3 protein is CASSYSNRDTQYF. Here the CDR3 DNA reads TGTGCCAGCAGTTACTCGAACAGGGATACGCAGTATTTT.

This clonotype has at least ten counts. CDR3 region: CSVLGGVETQYF. CDR3 DNA: TGCAGCGTTCTAGGAGGGGTGGAGACCCAGTACTTC. The rearrangement uses TRBV29-1 and TRBJ2-5; weak D call: TRBD2 (6 bases). Trimming removed 5 bases at V and 5 bases at J, with 12 bases between. Germline V gives CDR1 SQVTM, CDR2 ANQGSEA. The CDR3 extends over 12 amino acids.

The chain joins TRBV10-3 to TRBJ1-1, with TRBD1 as a possible D gene (6 bases). The CDR3 runs to 14 residues. CDR1 is ENHRY, CDR2 SYGVKD, per germline. Trimming stripped 8 bases from V and 1 base from J, with 14 bases between. CDR3 DNA sequence: TGTGCCATCGCAACAGGGATGGGGAACACTGAAGCTTTCTTT. This codes for CAIATGMGNTEAFF.

The V and J genes are TRBV20-1 and TRBJ2-7; D not certain. Germline V gives CDR1 DFQATT, CDR2 SNEGSKA (reference sequence). V shed 3 bases and J shed 0 bases, with 18 bases lying between them. CDR3 length: 16 amino acids. The CDR3: CSASQFLASSSYEQYF. In nucleotides, the CDR3 is TGCAGTGCTAGTCAATTCTTGGCGTCTAGCTCCTACGAGCAGTACTTC.

CDR3 region: CASTTGVETQYF. DNA for the CDR3: TGTGCCAGCACCACAGGGGTTGAGACCCAGTACTTC. The J gene is TRBJ2-5, the V gene TRBV28; 7 bases are a match to TRBD1. This CDR3 spans 12 amino acids. Germline CDR1 reads MDHEN; CDR2 reads SYDVKM. V lost 7 bases, J lost 5 bases, and 4 bases stayed unmatched.

The sample holds a few counts of this clonotype. The rearrangement joins TRBV7-8 to TRBJ2-1; D gene unclear. V was trimmed by 1 base and J by 7 bases, leaving 14 bases between them. This CDR3 is 15 amino acids long. The germline V gene encodes CDR1 SGHVS and CDR2 FQNEAQ. CDR3: CASSLDPVGTNEQFF. The CDR3 DNA sequence: TGTGCCAGCAGCTTAGATCCGGTCGGTACAAATGAGCAGTTCTTC.

The rearrangement uses TRBV21-1 and TRBJ2-1; TRBD2 is the table's D call and was not checked against the DNA. TRBV21-1 is a pseudogene locus. This CDR3 has 21 amino acids. This CDR3 reads CASSKVGMSSGSVVLYNEQFF. In DNA, the CDR3 is TGTGCCAGCAGCAAAGTTGGTATGTCTAGCGGGAGTGTGGTACTCTACAATGAGCAGTTCTTC.

This clonotype turned up a few times. This chain links TRBV20-1 with TRBJ2-5; D is unclear. Trimming cost V 0 bases and J 1 base, with 9 bases left between them. The CDR3 spans 14 residues. CDR1 is DFQATT and CDR2 is SNEGSKA in the germline V gene (reference sequence). CDR3 sequence: CSARDGRTQETQYF. CDR3 nucleotide sequence: TGCAGTGCTAGAGATGGCAGGACCCAAGAGACCCAGTACTTC.

In its sample, this clonotype was seen a few times. The chain uses TRBV5-1 and TRBJ2-2; D is undetermined. The V end lost 0 bases, the J end lost 2 bases, and 11 bases lay between the germline ends. The CDR3 has 16 amino acids. Germline V gives CDR1 SGHRS, CDR2 YFSETQ. The CDR3 coding sequence is TGCGCCAGCAGCTTGGTTTCAGCCCACAACACCGGGGAGCTGTTTTTT. This translates into CASSLVSAHNTGELFF. The complete variable domain, with remaining parts taken from reference TRBV5-1 and TRBJ2-2, reads KAGVTQTPRYLIKTRGQQVTLSCSPISGHRSVSWYQQTPGQGLQFLFEYFSETQRNKGNFPGRFSGRQFSNSRSEMNVSTLELGDSALYLCASSLVSAHNTGELFFGEGSRLTVL.

The chain links TRBV20-1 to TRBJ2-1; 8 nucleotides align to TRBD2. The germline V gene has CDR1 DFQATT and CDR2 SNEGSKA (reference sequence). The CDR3 sequence is 16 residues long. Germline trimming cut 5 bases from V and 4 bases from J; bases unmatched to any gene: 13. The CDR3, as DNA: TGCAGTGCTCTGGAACTTAGACTAGCGAGGTACAATGAGCAGTTCTTC. This encodes CSALELRLARYNEQFF.

The table lists this clonotype with a few counts. The genes are TRBV20-1 and TRBJ1-2; the match to TRBD1 covers 7 bases. CDR1 is DFQATT and CDR2 is SNEGSKA in the germline V gene (reference sequence). The CDR3 is 11 amino acids. V lost 6 bases, J lost 6 bases, and 4 bases stayed unmatched. The DNA for the CDR3 is TGCAGTGCCCTCGACAGGGATGGCTACACCTTC. Translation gives CSALDRDGYTF.

DNA of the CDR3: TGTGCCAGCAGCCCCACGACAGGGGCAAGGCTTCACAATGAGCAGTTCTTC. Protein sequence: CASSPTTGARLHNEQFF. This chain joins TRBV5-6 and TRBJ2-1, with TRBD1 matching 8 bases. The V gene's germline CDR1 is SGHDT and CDR2 YYEEEE. This CDR3 contains 17 residues. Losses at the gene ends were 4 bases for V and 5 bases for J; bases not matched to a gene: 14. Drawing the rest from reference TRBV5-6 and TRBJ2-1, the complete variable domain is DAGVTQSPTHLIKTRGQQVTLRCSPKSGHDTVSWYQQALGQGPQFIFQYYEEEERQRGNFPDRFSGHQFPNYSSELNVNALLLGDSALYLCASSPTTGARLHNEQFFGPGTRLTVL.

This clonotype occurred a few times. This chain connects TRBV6-5 to TRBJ2-3; TRBD2 agrees at 12 bases. V shed 5 bases and J 7 bases; nucleotides not matched to a gene: 7. Germline CDR1 reads MNHEY; CDR2 reads SVGAGI. The CDR3 is 15 residues long. The DNA for the CDR3 is TGTGCCAGCAGTATACTAGCGGGGGGTCCAAATACGCAGTATTTT. Its protein is CASSILAGGPNTQYF.

This clonotype occurred a few times. The rearrangement uses TRBV25-1 and TRBJ2-1, with 8 positions matching TRBD1. V was pared by 2 bases and J by 3 bases, with 6 bases of the junction left unmatched. CDR1 MGHDK and CDR2 SYGVNS come from the germline V gene. The CDR3 extends over 16 amino acids. The CDR3 spells CASSELDRVVYNEQFF. The CDR3 region has the DNA TGTGCCAGCAGTGAACTGGACAGGGTGGTCTACAATGAGCAGTTCTTC.

Ten or more counts support this clonotype. The V call is TRBV20-1, the J call TRBJ2-7, with D hard to call. This CDR3 is built from 14 residues. The V gene's germline CDR1 is DFQATT and CDR2 SNEGSKA (reference sequence). The V end lost 5 bases, the J end lost 5 bases, and 19 bases lay between the germline ends. The CDR3 loop is CSAPNNPGLDEQYF. The CDR3 nucleotides read TGCAGTGCTCCGAACAACCCAGGCCTGGACGAGCAGTACTTC.

A few counts support this clonotype. V usage is TRBV29-1 and J usage is TRBJ2-1; 12 nucleotides line up with TRBD2. V lost 5 bases, J lost 6 bases, and 5 bases stayed unmatched. Germline loops: CDR1 SQVTM, CDR2 ANQGSEA. The CDR3 loop spans 14 amino acids. CDR3 sequence (DNA): TGCAGCGTTCGGACTAGCGGGGATCCCAATGAGCAGTTCTTC. Protein: CSVRTSGDPNEQFF.

This chain connects TRBV7-6 to TRBJ1-3, with 7 nucleotides matching TRBD1. V was pared by 1 base and J by 2 bases, with 5 bases of the junction left unmatched. The CDR3 loop spans 16 amino acids. Germline CDR1 and CDR2: SGHVS and FNYEAQ. The DNA for the CDR3 is TGTGCCAGCAGCTTAGTGGGCCAGGGGGCTGGAAACACCATATATTTT. It specifies CASSLVGQGAGNTIYF.

The rearrangement uses TRBV4-2 and TRBJ1-2; 7 bases line up with TRBD1. V shed 1 base, J shed 4 bases, and the junction held 6 bases outside the gene matches. There are 15 residues in the CDR3. Germline CDR1 reads LGHNA; CDR2 reads YNFKEQ. CDR3 coding DNA: TGTGCCAGCAGCCAAGTAGACCGGGACAGCTATGGCTACACCTTC. As protein: CASSQVDRDSYGYTF.

This clonotype was seen only a few times. The chain uses TRBV29-1 and TRBJ2-7; 7 bases map to TRBD2. The junction had 9 bases not matched to a gene; V was cut back by 7 bases and J by 0 bases. The CDR3 is 14 residues long. The germline gives CDR1 SQVTM, CDR2 ANQGSEA. The CDR3 DNA reads as TGCAGCGCTATACTAGCGAACATCTCCTACGAGCAGTACTTC. This codes for CSAILANISYEQYF.

The V gene is TRBV6-4, the J gene TRBJ2-3; D is possibly TRBD1 or TRBD2 (5 bases each). V shed 0 bases and J shed 0 bases, with 7 bases lying between them. CDR1 MRHNA and CDR2 SNTAGT come from the germline V gene. The CDR3 is 15 amino acids. Here the CDR3 reads CASSDSGPSTDTQYF. In DNA, the CDR3 is TGTGCCAGCAGTGACTCGGGACCTAGCACAGATACGCAGTATTTT.